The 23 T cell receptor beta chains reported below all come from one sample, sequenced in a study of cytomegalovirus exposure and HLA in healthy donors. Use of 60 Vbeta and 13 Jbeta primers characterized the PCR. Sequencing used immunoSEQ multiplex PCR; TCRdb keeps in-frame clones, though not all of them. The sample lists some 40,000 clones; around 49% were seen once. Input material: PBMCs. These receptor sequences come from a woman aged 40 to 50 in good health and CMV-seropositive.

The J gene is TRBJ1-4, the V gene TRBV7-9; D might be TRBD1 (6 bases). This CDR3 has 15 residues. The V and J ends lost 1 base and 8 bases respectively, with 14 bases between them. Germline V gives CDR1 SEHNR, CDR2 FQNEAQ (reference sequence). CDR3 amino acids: CASSLDPGTGEKLFF. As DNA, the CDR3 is TGTGCCAGCAGCTTAGATCCGGGAACAGGGGAAAAACTGTTTTTT.

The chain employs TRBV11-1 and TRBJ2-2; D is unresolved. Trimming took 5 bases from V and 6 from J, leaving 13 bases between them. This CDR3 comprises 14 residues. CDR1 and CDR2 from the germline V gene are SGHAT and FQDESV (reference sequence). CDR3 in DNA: TGTGCCAGCAGCCAGAATAGGAGACCCGGGGAGCTGTTTTTT. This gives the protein CASSQNRRPGELFF.

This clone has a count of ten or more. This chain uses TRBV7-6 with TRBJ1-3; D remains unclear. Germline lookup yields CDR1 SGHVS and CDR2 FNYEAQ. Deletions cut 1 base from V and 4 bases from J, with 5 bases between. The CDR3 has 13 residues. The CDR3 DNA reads TGTGCCAGCAGCTTAGTCTCGGGAAACACCATATATTTT. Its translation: CASSLVSGNTIYF.

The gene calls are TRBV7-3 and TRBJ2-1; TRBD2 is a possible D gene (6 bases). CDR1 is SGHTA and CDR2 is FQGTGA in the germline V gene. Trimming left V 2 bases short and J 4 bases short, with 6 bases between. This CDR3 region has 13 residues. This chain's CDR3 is CASSLGTYNEQFF. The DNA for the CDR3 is TGTGCCAGCAGCTTAGGGACTTACAATGAGCAGTTCTTC.

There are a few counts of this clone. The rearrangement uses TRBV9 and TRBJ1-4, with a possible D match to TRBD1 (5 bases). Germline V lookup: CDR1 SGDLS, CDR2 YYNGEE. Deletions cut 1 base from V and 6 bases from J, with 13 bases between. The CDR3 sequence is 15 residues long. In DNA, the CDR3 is TGTGCCAGCAGCGTAACGGGTAGGGGCGATGAAAAACTGTTTTTT. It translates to CASSVTGRGDEKLFF. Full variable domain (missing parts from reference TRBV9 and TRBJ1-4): DSGVTQTPKHLITATGQRVTLRCSPRSGDLSVYWYQQSLDQGLQFLIQYYNGEERAKGNILERFSAQQFPDLHSELNLSSLELGDSALYFCASSVTGRGDEKLFFGSGTQLSVL.

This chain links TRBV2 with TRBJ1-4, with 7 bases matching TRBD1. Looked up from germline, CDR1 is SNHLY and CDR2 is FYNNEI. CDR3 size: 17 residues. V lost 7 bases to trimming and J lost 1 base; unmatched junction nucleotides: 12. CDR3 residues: CASTGPTRGVTNEKLFF. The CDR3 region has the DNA TGTGCCAGCACCGGCCCCACCAGGGGGGTAACTAATGAAAAACTGTTTTTT. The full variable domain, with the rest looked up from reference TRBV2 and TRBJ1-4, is EPEVTQTPSHQVTQMGQEVILRCVPISNHLYFYWYRQILGQKVEFLVSFYNNEISEKSEIFDDQFSVERPDGSNFTLKIRSTKLEDSAMYFCASTGPTRGVTNEKLFFGSGTQLSVL.

CDR3 in amino acids: CASSSNNSPLHF. CDR3 in DNA: TGTGCCAGCAGTTCAAATAATTCACCCCTCCACTTT. The V and J genes are TRBV27 and TRBJ1-6; no definite D call. The ends were cut back, 4 bases at V and 5 bases at J, with 3 bases in the middle. Germline assignment: CDR1 MNHEY and CDR2 SMNVEV (reference sequence). The CDR3 spans 12 residues.

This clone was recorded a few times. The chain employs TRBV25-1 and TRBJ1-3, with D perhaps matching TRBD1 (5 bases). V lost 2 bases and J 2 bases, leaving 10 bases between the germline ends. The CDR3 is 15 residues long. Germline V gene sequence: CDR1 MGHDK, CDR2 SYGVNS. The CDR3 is CASSENQGTGNTIYF. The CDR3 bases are TGTGCCAGCAGTGAAAACCAGGGAACTGGAAACACCATATATTTT.

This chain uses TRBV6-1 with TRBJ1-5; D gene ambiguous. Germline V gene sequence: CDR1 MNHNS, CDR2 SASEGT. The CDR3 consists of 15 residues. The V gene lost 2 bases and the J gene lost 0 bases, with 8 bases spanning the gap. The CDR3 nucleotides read TGTGCCAGCAGTGAATTAAACGGTAGCAATCAGCCCCAGCATTTT. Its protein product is CASSELNGSNQPQHF.

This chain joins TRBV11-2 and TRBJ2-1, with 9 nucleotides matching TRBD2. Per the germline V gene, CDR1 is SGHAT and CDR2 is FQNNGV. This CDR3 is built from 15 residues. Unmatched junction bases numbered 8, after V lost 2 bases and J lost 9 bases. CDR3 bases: TGTGCCAGCAGCTTACTAGCGGGGCCCCAGGGTGAGCAGTTCTTC. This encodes CASSLLAGPQGEQFF.

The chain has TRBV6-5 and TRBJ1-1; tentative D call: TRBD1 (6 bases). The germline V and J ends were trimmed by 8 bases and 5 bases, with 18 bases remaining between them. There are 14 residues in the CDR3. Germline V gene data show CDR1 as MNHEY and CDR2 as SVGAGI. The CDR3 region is CASHEAGAGTEAFF. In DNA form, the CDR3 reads TGTGCCAGCCACGAGGCGGGGGCAGGAACTGAAGCTTTCTTT.

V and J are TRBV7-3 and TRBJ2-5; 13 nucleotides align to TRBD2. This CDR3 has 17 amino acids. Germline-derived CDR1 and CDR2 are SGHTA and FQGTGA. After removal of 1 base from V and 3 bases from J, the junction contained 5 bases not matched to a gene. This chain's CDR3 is CASSLMGLAGPKETQYF. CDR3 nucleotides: TGTGCCAGCAGCTTAATGGGACTAGCGGGACCCAAAGAGACCCAGTACTTC.

The chain's CDR3 is CASRSGDRGSQPQHF. The CDR3 region has the DNA TGTGCCAGCAGGTCTGGGGACAGGGGTAGCCAGCCCCAGCATTTT. The chain couples TRBV6-4 to TRBJ1-5, with 10 bases lining up with TRBD1. V dropped 6 bases and J dropped 7; count of bases not matched to a gene: 9. The CDR3 spans 15 residues. Germline V lookup: CDR1 MRHNA, CDR2 SNTAGT.

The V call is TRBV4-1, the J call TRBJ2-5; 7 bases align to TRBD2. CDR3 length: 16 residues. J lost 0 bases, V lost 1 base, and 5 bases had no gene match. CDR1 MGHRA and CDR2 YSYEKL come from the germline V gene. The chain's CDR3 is CASSQAGTNNQETQYF. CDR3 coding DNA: TGCGCCAGCAGCCAAGCTGGGACTAACAACCAAGAGACCCAGTACTTC.

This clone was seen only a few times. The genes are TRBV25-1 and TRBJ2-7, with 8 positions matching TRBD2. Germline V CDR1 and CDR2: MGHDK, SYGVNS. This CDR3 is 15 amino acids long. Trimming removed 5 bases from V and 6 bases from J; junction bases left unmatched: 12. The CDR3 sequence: CASSRPGLEVAEQYF. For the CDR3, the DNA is TGTGCCAGCAGTAGACCGGGACTAGAAGTTGCCGAGCAGTACTTC.

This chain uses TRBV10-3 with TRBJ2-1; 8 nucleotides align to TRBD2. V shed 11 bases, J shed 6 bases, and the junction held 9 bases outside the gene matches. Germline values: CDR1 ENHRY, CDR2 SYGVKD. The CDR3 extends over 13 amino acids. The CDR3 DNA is TGTGCCTCGGCCCTAGCGGGTGGCAATGAGCAGTTCTTC. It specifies CASALAGGNEQFF.

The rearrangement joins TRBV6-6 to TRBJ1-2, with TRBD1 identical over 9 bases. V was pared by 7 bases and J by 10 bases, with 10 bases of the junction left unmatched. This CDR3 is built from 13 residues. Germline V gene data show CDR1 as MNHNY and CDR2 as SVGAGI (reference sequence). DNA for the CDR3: TGTGCCAGCATTCTTCGGGACAGGGAGGTCTACACCTTC. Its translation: CASILRDREVYTF.

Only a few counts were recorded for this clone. CDR3 residues: CASSSRTGGSPLHF. The CDR3 bases are TGTGCCAGCAGCTCTCGGACCGGGGGATCACCCCTCCACTTT. The chain carries TRBV7-9 and TRBJ1-6, with D possibly being TRBD1 (5 bases). The germline V gene encodes CDR1 SEHNR and CDR2 FQNEAQ (reference sequence). The ends were cut back, 4 bases at V and 10 bases at J, with 14 bases in the middle. This CDR3 has 14 residues.

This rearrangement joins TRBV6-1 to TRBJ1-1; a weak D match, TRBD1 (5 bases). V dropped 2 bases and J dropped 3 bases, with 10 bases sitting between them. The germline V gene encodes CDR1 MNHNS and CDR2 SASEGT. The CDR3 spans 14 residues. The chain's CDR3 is CASSEQGTYTEAFF. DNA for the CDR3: TGTGCCAGCAGTGAACAGGGAACGTACACTGAAGCTTTCTTT.

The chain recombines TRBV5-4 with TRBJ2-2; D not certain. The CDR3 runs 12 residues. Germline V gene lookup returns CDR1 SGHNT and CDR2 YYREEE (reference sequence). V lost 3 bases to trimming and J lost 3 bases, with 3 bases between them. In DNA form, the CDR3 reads TGTGCCAGCAGCTACTACACCGGGGAGCTGTTTTTT. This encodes CASSYYTGELFF.

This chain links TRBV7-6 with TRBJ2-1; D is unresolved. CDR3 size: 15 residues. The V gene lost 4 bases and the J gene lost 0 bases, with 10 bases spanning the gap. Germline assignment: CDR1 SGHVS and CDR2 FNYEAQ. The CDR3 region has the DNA TGTGCCAGCAGCTCTTGGGCCGGCTCCTACAATGAGCAGTTCTTC. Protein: CASSSWAGSYNEQFF.

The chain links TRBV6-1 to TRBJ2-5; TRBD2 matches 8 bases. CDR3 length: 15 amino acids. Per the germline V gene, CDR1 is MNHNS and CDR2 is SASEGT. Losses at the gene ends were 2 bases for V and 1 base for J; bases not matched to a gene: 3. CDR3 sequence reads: CASSESAGGQETQYF. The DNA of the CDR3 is TGTGCCAGCAGTGAAAGTGCGGGGGGCCAAGAGACCCAGTACTTC.

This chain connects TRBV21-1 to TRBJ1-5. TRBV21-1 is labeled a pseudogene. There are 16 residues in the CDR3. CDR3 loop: CASSPTTVPVGQPQHF. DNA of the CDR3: TGTGCCAGCAGTCCCACCACCGTCCCAGTCGGGCAGCCCCAGCATTTT.